This T cell receptor (beta chain) was observed in a study of blood T cell repertoires in COVID-19. The CDR3 runs 14 residues. Germline loops: CDR1 MDHEN, CDR2 SYDVKM. The V end lost 3 bases, the J end lost 6 bases, and 15 bases lay between the germline ends. Using immunoSEQ multiplex PCR, the repertoire was profiled, and TCRdb retains in-frame clones only, with some absent. The sample consists of about 380,000 clones, roughly 80% of them appearing once. V and J are TRBV28 and TRBJ2-7, with a possible D match to TRBD1 (6 bases). Sequenced: peripheral blood. This receptor was identified in a human donor with acute or convalescent COVID-19. The donor label of this sample is uncertain. CDR3 sequence reads: CASSFGQSTSEQYF. The CDR3 DNA reads TGTGCCAGCAGTTTCGGACAGTCAACGTCCGAGCAGTACTTC.